The present T cell receptor (beta chain) was sequenced within a study of T cell clonality in common variable immunodeficiency (dated by TCRdb to the mid-2010s). Equivalent amounts of genomic DNA from CVID and control samples were used as sequencing input. For every sample, a 60 bp segment covering the rearranged TCRbeta CDR3 region was amplified and then sequenced. The immunoSEQ assay, a bias-corrected multiplex PCR with high-throughput sequencing, was employed for TCRbeta amplification. The study's own analysis went as follows. Each unique nucleotide sequence was treated as a clone and annotated with V, D and J genes, copy number and frequency. Sequences were labeled productive if in frame, and non-productive if out of frame or containing stop codons. Clonality was calculated from Shannon's entropy as previously described. The predicted amino acid sequences of productive clones were used to derive mean CDR3 Kyte-Doolittle hydropathy. Scaled V gene usage was hierarchically clustered using Manhattan distance and complete linkage with the R hclust function. Clone sharing by CDR3 amino acid sequence was assessed by resampling 12 repertoires per group over 100 rounds. The repertoires were searched for roughly 69 published EBV-specific and fewer than 250 published CMV-specific TCRbeta sequences. Analysis left out two CVID samples that produced under 10,000 sequences, so fewer than 55 CVID repertoires remained. In its TCRdb copy, this immuneACCESS table keeps in-frame sequences only and misses some clones. Where compared with another copy, unresolved V genes explain less than half of these, and the others have no known cause. The V and J calls and clone size were taken over from that table, and D and trimming were inferred from the DNA. This sample holds roughly 60,000 clones in total, without any singletons. In total, the top ten clones hold over 1.5% of the sample.

General findings and caveats noted by the study authors: Differences among patients in the CVID cohort limited the correlations between repertoire features and clinical complications. CVID TCRbeta sequences reportedly showed fewer deletions and N-nucleotide insertions and lacked highly modified clones with 13 or more V deletions. Despite equal DNA input, controls averaged approximately 82,000 unique sequences per sample versus around 30,000 in CVID samples. CVID subjects shared fewer TCRbeta clones with each other than healthy controls did (p < 0.0001). It was noted by the authors that sequencing of the repertoires of T cell subpopulations would be needed to clarify the cause of the increased clonality in CVID. Increased TCRbeta clonality was found in CVID subjects compared with healthy controls (t-test p = 0.018), with the increase being most characteristic of about a third of subjects.

According to the germline V gene (reference sequence), CDR1 reads SGHNT and CDR2 reads YYREEE. V is pared back by 4 bases and J by 4 bases, with 9 bases lying between the germline termini. Reading from cysteine to phenylalanine, the CDR3 counts 12 amino acids. The DNA covers only part of the CDR3, 27 bases in frame from base 1. This clone was seen ten or more times. This receptor's antigen is unknown. Coverage ceases 3 residues before the CDR3 finishes, and the germline J gene fills in the end. Predominantly Caucasian heritage was noted among both the CVID patients and the healthy controls. From each donor, about 5 to 8 ml of heparinized peripheral whole blood was collected. TCRbeta CDR3 repertoires were sequenced from genomic DNA of adults with common variable immune deficiency (CVID) and healthy adult controls. The control group comprised some 22 healthy adult volunteers, about 12 female and approximately ten male, aged about 23 to 75 years with a mean age of approximately 30. To isolate peripheral blood mononuclear cells, diluted blood was subjected to density centrifugation over Hypaque 1077 or Ficoll-Paque. Genomic DNA was obtained from unsorted mononuclear cells through either Qiagen column purification or a centrifugation-based method.

The receptor chain draws on TRBV5-4 and TRBJ2-7; TRBD2 is a possible D gene, resting on 6 matching bases. The receptor's source is a person between 18 and 70 years old in good health. Sequenced sample: peripheral blood mononuclear cells. This receptor carries the CDR3 CASSPGTYEQYF. The covered CDR3 bases are TGTGCCAGCAGCCCCGGGACTTACGAG.